This T cell receptor beta chain originates from a study of CD8+ T cells in alopecia areata. A few counts support this clone. Its antigen is not identified. Sequencing used cDNA as its template, made by extracting RNA and reverse transcribing it. Repertoires were generated with immunoSEQ multiplex PCR, while TCRdb's copy carries only in-frame clones and drops some. The sample has 110,000 to 150,000 clones; roughly 50% are singletons. General observations from the study: Persistence during tofacitinib was seen for many expanded lesional clones in scalp and blood. Tofacitinib significantly reduced both scalp clonality and expanded CD8+ clones among the top 100.

The treatment here: oral pan-JAK inhibitor, 5-10 mg twice daily. Investigators sorted PBMCs to obtain both CD4+ and CD8+ T cells. Looked up from germline, CDR1 is GTSNPN and CDR2 is SVGIG (reference sequence). The CDR3 has 14 residues. Trimming removed 0 bases from V and 11 bases from J, with 19 bases in between. The starting material was CD8+ T cells sorted from blood, obtained at week 4, from a patient treated with tofacitinib. The J gene is TRBJ1-2, the V gene TRBV30; D remains unclear. The sequence derives from a human donor with alopecia areata. This CDR3 is CAWSVMSRIPPYTF. The CDR3 nucleotides are TGTGCCTGGAGTGTAATGAGCCGCATACCCCCGTACACCTTC.